These 4 T cell receptor beta chains originate from one sample sequenced in a study of cytomegalovirus exposure and HLA in healthy donors. Produced via immunoSEQ multiplex PCR; TCRdb's table is partial and in-frame only. Of roughly 75,000 clones in the sample, around 94% were seen once. Source material: PBMCs. These receptors originate from a woman younger than 30 in good health and CMV-seronegative.

This chain uses TRBV4-1 with TRBJ2-3; perhaps TRBD1 as D (5 bases). V lost 2 bases, J lost 0 bases, and 12 bases lay in between. The CDR3 sequence is 16 residues long. Per the germline V gene, CDR1 is MGHRA and CDR2 is YSYEKL. CDR3 residues: CASSQLQATSTDTQYF. The DNA of the CDR3 is TGCGCCAGCAGCCAATTACAGGCGACTAGCACAGATACGCAGTATTTT.

The CDR3 coding sequence is TGCGCCAGCAGCCAAGACAGTTTCTACGAGCAGTACTTC. Its translation is CASSQDSFYEQYF. V usage is TRBV4-3 and J usage is TRBJ2-7; no clear D. Per the germline V gene, CDR1 is LGHNA and CDR2 is YSLEER. Trimming removed 0 bases from V and 3 bases from J, with 6 bases in between. The CDR3 contains 13 residues.

The chain carries TRBV27 and TRBJ2-2, with 10 bases fitting TRBD2. The CDR3 is 17 amino acids. CDR1 is MNHEY, CDR2 SMNVEV, per germline (reference sequence). V was pared by 5 bases and J by 4 bases, with 10 bases of the junction left unmatched. CDR3 nucleotide sequence: TGTGCCAGCAGTCCAGGGTCTATAGCGGGGGGCACCGGGGAGCTGTTTTTT. Protein product: CASSPGSIAGGTGELFF.

The CDR3 region is CASTNPRQGYNEQFF. The DNA of the CDR3 is TGTGCCAGCACGAACCCCCGACAGGGGTACAATGAGCAGTTCTTC. V usage is TRBV7-6 and J usage is TRBJ2-1, with 8 bases aligning to TRBD1. The V gene's germline CDR1 is SGHVS and CDR2 FNYEAQ. With V trimmed by 7 bases and J by 4 bases, 9 bases remained unmatched. The CDR3 runs to 15 residues.